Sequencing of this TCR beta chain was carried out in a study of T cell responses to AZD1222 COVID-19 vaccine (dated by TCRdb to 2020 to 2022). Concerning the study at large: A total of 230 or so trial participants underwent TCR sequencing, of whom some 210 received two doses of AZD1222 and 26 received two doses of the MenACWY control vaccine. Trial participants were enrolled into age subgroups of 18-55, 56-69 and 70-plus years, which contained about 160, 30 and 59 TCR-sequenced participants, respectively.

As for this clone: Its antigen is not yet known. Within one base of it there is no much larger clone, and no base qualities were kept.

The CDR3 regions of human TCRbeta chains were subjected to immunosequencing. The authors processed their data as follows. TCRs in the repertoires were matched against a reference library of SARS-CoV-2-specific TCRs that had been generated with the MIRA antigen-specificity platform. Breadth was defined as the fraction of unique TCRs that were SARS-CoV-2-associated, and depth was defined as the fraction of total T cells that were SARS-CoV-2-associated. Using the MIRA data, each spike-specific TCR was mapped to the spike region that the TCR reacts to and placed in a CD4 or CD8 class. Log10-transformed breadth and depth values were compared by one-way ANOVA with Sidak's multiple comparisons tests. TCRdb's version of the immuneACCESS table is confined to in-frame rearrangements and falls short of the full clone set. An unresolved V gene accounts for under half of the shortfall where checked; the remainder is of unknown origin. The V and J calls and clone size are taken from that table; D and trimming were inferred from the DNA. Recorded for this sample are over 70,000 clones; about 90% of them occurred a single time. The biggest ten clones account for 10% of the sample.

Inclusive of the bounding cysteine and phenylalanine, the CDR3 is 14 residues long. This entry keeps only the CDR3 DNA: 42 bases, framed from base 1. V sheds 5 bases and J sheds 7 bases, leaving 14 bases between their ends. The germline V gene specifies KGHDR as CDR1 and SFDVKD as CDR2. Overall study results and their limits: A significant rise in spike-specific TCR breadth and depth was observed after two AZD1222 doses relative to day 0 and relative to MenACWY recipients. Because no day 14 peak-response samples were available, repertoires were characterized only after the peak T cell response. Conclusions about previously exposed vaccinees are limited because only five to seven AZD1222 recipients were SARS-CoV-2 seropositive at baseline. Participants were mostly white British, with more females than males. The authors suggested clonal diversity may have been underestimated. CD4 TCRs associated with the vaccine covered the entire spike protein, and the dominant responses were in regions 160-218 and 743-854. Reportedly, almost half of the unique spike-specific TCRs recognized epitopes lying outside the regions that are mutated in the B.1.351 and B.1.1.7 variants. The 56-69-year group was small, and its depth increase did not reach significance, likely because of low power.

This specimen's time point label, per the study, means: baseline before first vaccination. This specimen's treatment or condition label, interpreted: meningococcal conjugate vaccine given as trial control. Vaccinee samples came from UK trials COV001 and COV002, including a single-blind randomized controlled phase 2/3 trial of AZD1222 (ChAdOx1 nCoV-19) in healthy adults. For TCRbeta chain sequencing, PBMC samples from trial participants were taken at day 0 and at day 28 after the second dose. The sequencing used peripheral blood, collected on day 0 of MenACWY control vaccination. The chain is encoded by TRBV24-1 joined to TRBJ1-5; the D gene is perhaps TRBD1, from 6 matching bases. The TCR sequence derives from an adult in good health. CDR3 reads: CATSVEQGDQPQHF. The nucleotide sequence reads TGTGCCACCAGTGTAGAACAGGGTGACCAGCCCCAGCATTTT.